The clone carrying this T cell receptor beta chain showed up just once. The sample comes from a study of Graves' ophthalmopathy and Graves' hyperthyroidism. CDR3 size: 13 residues. Germline V gives CDR1 MNHNS, CDR2 SASEGT. V lost 5 bases, J lost 3 bases, and 11 bases lay in between. The study amplified TCR beta CDR3 regions using RNA transcripts. Scientists carried out first-round RT-PCR using HTBI primers and then a second-round multiplex PCR. Using its own MiXCR run on the multiplex PCR reads, TCRdb lists one record per CDR3 protein. The data contain 220,000 or so distinct CDR3 sequences, under 25% of them singletons.

The sequenced sample consisted of peripheral blood. The origin of this receptor is a woman aged 45 to 65 with Graves' ophthalmopathy. The rearrangement uses TRBV6-1 and TRBJ2-7, with TRBD2 as a possible D gene (5 bases). The CDR3 DNA sequence: TGTGCCAGCAGTAATGGGGAGAGCTACGAGCAGTACTTC. It encodes CASSNGESYEQYF.